This T cell receptor (beta chain) was sequenced during a study of CD8+ T cells in alopecia areata. Study-level information: Oral tofacitinib (5 to 10 mg twice daily) was administered to treated patients.

V lost 5 bases and J lost 0, with 7 bases in between. There are 13 residues in the CDR3. The germline CDR1 and CDR2 sequences are SGHVS and FNYEAQ. The treatment here: oral pan-JAK inhibitor, 5-10 mg twice daily. Once RNA had been extracted, it was reverse transcribed into cDNA to act as the sequencing template. Produced via immunoSEQ multiplex PCR; TCRdb's table is partial and in-frame only. The table records 210,000 or so clones, more than 60% of them present only once. Concerning this clone: Its antigen is currently unknown.

Study-wide points: In scalp and blood during tofacitinib, many expanded lesional clones persisted.

The J gene is TRBJ1-1, the V gene TRBV7-6, with TRBD1 as a possible D gene (5 bases). The sequence was collected from a human donor with alopecia areata. The sample consisted of CD4+ T cells sorted from blood, taken between weeks 44 and 45, from a patient treated with tofacitinib. The CDR3 sequence: CASSPGLNTEAFF. Written as DNA, the CDR3 is TGTGCCAGCAGCCCAGGGCTGAACACTGAAGCTTTCTTT.